This T cell receptor (beta chain) stems from a study of blood T cell repertoires in COVID-19. Some clones are missing from TCRdb's copy, which holds only in-frame ones; the method was immunoSEQ multiplex PCR. The profile shows around 150,000 clones, roughly 90% of them singletons. The source material was peripheral blood. The sequence came from a man aged 55-75 years with acute or convalescent COVID-19.

CDR3 DNA: TGTGCCAGCAGCTCAGGGGAGCCCTACAATGAGCAGTTCTTC. It specifies CASSSGEPYNEQFF. The genes are TRBV5-4 and TRBJ2-1; the D gene is possibly TRBD1 (6 bases). Trimming removed 3 bases at V and 2 bases at J, with 9 bases between. The CDR3 is made up of 14 amino acids. Germline assignment: CDR1 SGHNT and CDR2 YYREEE (reference sequence).